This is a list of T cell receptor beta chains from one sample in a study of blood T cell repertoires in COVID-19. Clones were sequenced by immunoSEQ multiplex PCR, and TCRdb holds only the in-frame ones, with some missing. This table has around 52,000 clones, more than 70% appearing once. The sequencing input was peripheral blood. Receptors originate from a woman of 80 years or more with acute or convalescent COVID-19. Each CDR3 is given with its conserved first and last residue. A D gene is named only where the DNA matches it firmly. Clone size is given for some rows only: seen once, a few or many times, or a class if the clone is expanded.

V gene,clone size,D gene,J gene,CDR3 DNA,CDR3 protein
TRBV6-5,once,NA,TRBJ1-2,TGTGCCAGCAGTATGACATCGTCTGGAGGCTACACCTTC,CASSMTSSGGYTF
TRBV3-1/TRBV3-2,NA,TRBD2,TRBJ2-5,TGTGCCAGCAGCCAAGGGGGGGCGGGGGGAGAGACCCAGTACTTC,CASSQGGAGGETQYF
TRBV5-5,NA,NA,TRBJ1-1,TGTGCCAGCAGCTTGGCGGGGGGGCTGGACACTGAAGCTTTCTTT,CASSLAGGLDTEAFF
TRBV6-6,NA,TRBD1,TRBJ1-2,TGTGCCAGCAGACCACCGGGACAGCTTATCTATGGCTACACCTTC,CASRPPGQLIYGYTF
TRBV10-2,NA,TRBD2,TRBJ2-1,TGCGCCAGCAGTAGCGGGGGGCCCCACCGCTCCTACAATGAGCAGTTCTTC,CASSSGGPHRSYNEQFF
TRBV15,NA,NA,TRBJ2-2,TGTGCCACCAAGACCAGCGGCGGGGAGCTGTTTTTT,CATKTSGGELFF
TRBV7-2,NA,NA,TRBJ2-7,TGTGCCAGCAGCCCCACGAGGGGGACCTACGAGCAGTACTTC,CASSPTRGTYEQYF
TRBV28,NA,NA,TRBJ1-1,TGTGCCAGCGGCGAGGCCCCGCGGACTGAAGCTTTCTTT,CASGEAPRTEAFF
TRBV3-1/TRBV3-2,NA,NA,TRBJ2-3,TGTGCCAGCAGCCAAGATGAGGGTGTCACCCTCGATACGCAGTATTTT,CASSQDEGVTLDTQYF
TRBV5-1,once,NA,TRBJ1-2,TGCGCCAGCAGCTTGTCACAGAATAACTATGGCTACACCTTC,CASSLSQNNYGYTF
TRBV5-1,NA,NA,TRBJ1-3,TGCGCCAGCAGCTTGGTTACAGGGCGGCTATCGCCTGGAAACACCATATATTTT,CASSLVTGRLSPGNTIYF
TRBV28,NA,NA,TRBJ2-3,TGTGCCAGCAGTTTAACCGGGTCAGATACGCAGTATTTT,CASSLTGSDTQYF
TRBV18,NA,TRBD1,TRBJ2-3,TGTGCCAGCTCACCGTTGACAGGGCGTAGCACAGATACGCAGTATTTT,CASSPLTGRSTDTQYF
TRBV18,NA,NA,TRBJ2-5,TGTGCCAGCTCAGGGGGACACCCCAGGCAAGAGACCCAGTACTTC,CASSGGHPRQETQYF